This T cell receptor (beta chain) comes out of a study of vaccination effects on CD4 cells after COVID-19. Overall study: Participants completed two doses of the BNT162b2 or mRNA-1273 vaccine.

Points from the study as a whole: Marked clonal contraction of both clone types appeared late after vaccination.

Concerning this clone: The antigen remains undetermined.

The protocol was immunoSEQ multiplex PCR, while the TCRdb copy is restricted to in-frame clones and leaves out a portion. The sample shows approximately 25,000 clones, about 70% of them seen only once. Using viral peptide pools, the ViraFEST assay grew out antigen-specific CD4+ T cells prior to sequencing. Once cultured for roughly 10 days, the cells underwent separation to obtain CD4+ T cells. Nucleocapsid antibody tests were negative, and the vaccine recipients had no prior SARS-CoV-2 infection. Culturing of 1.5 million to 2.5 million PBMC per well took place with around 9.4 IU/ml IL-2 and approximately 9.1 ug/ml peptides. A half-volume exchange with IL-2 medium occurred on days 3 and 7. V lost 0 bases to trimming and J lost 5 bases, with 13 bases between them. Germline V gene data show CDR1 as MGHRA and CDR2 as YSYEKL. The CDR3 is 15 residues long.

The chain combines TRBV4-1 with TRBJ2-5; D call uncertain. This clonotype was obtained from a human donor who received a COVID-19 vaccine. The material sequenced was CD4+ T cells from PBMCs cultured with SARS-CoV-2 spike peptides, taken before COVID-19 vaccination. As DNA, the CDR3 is TGCGCCAGCAGCCAAGATCCTTGGATGGGGGAGACCCAGTACTTC. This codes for CASSQDPWMGETQYF.